The rows below give T cell receptor beta chains drawn from one sample of a study of Graves' ophthalmopathy and Graves' hyperthyroidism. Using its own MiXCR run on the multiplex PCR reads, TCRdb lists one record per CDR3 protein. Of over 40,000 distinct CDR3 sequences listed, 50% are singletons. Specimen: peripheral blood. Receptors were obtained from an adult man with Graves' ophthalmopathy. CDR3s include the opening cysteine and the closing phenylalanine or tryptophan. D genes are given only for firm matches. The listing skips clone size in some rows; elsewhere it reads once, few, many or a size class.

j_call,v_call,clone_size,d_call,cdr3_nt,cdr3_aa
TRBJ2-2,TRBV20-1,many,TRBD2,TGCAGTGCTAGAGACGGAGCGGGAGTGGTTACCGGGGAGCTGTTTTTT,CSARDGAGVVTGELFF
TRBJ2-5,TRBV5-8,many,.,TGTGCCAGCAGCTTGGTGGTAGTAGGGTCAGTCCAAGAGACCCAGTACTTC,CASSLVVVGSVQETQYF
TRBJ2-4,TRBV19,many,TRBD1,TGTGCCAGTAGTCTACAGGGGTTGGAAAACATTCAGTACTTC,CASSLQGLENIQYF
TRBJ2-7,TRBV29-1,.,TRBD1,TGCAGCGTTATCCGGGACAGACCCTACGAGCAGTACTTC,CSVIRDRPYEQYF
TRBJ2-3,TRBV5-6,once,TRBD2,TGTGCCAGCAGCCCTAGCGGGGGGAGAACGAATGAGCAGTATTTT,CASSPSGGRTNEQYF
TRBJ2-2,TRBV2,many,TRBD1,TGTGCCAGCAGTGAAGGGGCTGACAGGGTCACCGGGGAGCTGTTTTTT,CASSEGADRVTGELFF
TRBJ1-1,TRBV28,many,.,TGTGCCAGCAGTCCAGGGATAGGTTCTGAAGCTTTCTTT,CASSPGIGSEAFF
TRBJ1-3,TRBV5-1,.,TRBD1,TGCGCCAGCAGCTTGGACCAGGGGGTTAACTATGGCTACACCATATATTTT,CASSLDQGVNYGYTIYF
TRBJ2-7,TRBV9,.,.,TGTGCCAGCAGCGTACAGGGGACTGGGAGCGGGGAGCAGTACTTC,CASSVQGTGSGEQYF
TRBJ2-2,TRBV7-3,.,.,TGTGCCTGCAGCTTAACCGGCGGCACAACCGGGGAGCTGTTTTTT,CACSLTGGTTGELFF
TRBJ1-1,TRBV18,.,.,TGTGCCAGCTCACCACCCGGGACATTGAACACTAAAGCTTTCTTT,CASSPPGTLNTKAFF
TRBJ2-1,TRBV20-1,.,TRBD2,TGCAGTGCTAGAGATCCTAGCGGGAGTGGGGTGGGCAATGAGCAGTTCTTC,CSARDPSGSGVGNEQFF
TRBJ2-3,TRBV28,.,.,TGTGCCAGCAGTTCGCTGACAGGTTCAACCACAGATACGCAGTATTTT,CASSSLTGSTTDTQYF
TRBJ2-5,TRBV5-6,many,.,TGTGCCAGCAGCATCCCTTTAGTGGAGACCCAGTACTTC,CASSIPLVETQYF
TRBJ2-7,TRBV5-8,.,TRBD2,TGTGCCAGCAGCCGCCGGGGGGGCGAGCAGTACTTC,CASSRRGGEQYF
TRBJ2-1,TRBV20-1,many,.,TGCAGTGCCCCGTCCCAAAGATCGGCCTACAATGAGCAGTTCTTC,CSAPSQRSAYNEQFF
TRBJ2-7,TRBV15,many,.,TGTGCCACCAGCAGAGGACTTAGTCCCTACGAGCAGTACTTC,CATSRGLSPYEQYF
TRBJ2-5,TRBV20-1,.,TRBD2,TGCAGTGCTAGTCCTAGCGGTTTGGGGGAGACCCAGTACTTC,CSASPSGLGETQYF
TRBJ2-3,TRBV10-1,.,.,TGCGCCAGCAGTGAGTCCCCCAACCTGGCGTCTTATTCAGATACGCAGTATTTT,CASSESPNLASYSDTQYF
TRBJ2-7,TRBV28,many,.,TGTGCCAGCAGTTCGGGCGGGGGCCCCTACGAGCAGTACTTC,CASSSGGGPYEQYF
TRBJ2-5,TRBV15,.,.,TGTGCCACCAGCAGAGATACAGCCCAAGAGACCCAGTACTTC,CATSRDTAQETQYF
TRBJ1-2,TRBV6-1,many,.,TGTGCCAGCAGTGATAGCAATCAGACTCCCCTTAACTATGGCTACACCTTC,CASSDSNQTPLNYGYTF
TRBJ2-1,TRBV5-8,many,TRBD2,TGTGCCAGCAGCTCCGGGACTAGGCCCGACAATGAGCAGTTCTTC,CASSSGTRPDNEQFF
TRBJ2-7,TRBV2,.,TRBD1,TGTGCCAGCAGCGAGGACAGGGAGTGTTTCTACGAGCAGTACTTC,CASSEDRECFYEQYF
TRBJ2-7,TRBV4-1,many,TRBD2,TGCGCCAGCAGCCAAATAGCGGGAGTTGCAAAGCTTCACTCCTACGAGCAGTACTTC,CASSQIAGVAKLHSYEQYF
TRBJ2-1,TRBV7-2,.,.,TGTGCCAGCAGCTTAAGGAGAGCCCCCAATGAGCAGTTCTTC,CASSLRRAPNEQFF
TRBJ1-4,TRBV4-1,many,TRBD1,TGCGCCAGCAGCCTTACAGGGGGAGGGAATGAAAAACTGTTTTTT,CASSLTGGGNEKLFF
TRBJ1-2,TRBV19,medium-sized,TRBD1,TGTGCCAGTAGTCGTACAGGGGTTGGCTACACCTTC,CASSRTGVGYTF
TRBJ2-1,TRBV7-9,many,.,TGTGCCAGCAGCTCCGTCGGGGCGGGGCGCGCCTACAATGAGCAGTTCTTC,CASSSVGAGRAYNEQFF
TRBJ2-3,TRBV7-8,.,TRBD2,TGTGCCAGCAGAACTAGCGGGAGGGTGGGAGATACGCAGTATTTT,CASRTSGRVGDTQYF
TRBJ2-5,TRBV25-1,.,.,TGTGCCAGCAGTGCTTACGGGGGGCTAGAAGAGACCCAGTACTTC,CASSAYGGLEETQYF
TRBJ2-1,TRBV20-1,few,TRBD2,TGCAGTGCAAGTGAGCGGGATCGGCAGTTCTTC,CSASERDRQFF
TRBJ2-1,TRBV11-2,once,.,TGTGCCAGCAGCCCCCGGGGCGTCGACAATGAGCAGTTCTTC,CASSPRGVDNEQFF
TRBJ1-2,TRBV6-5,many,.,TGTGCCAGCAGTTACGACGGACTTAACTATGGCTACACCTTC,CASSYDGLNYGYTF
TRBJ2-5,TRBV20-1,medium-sized,TRBD2,TGCAGTGCAAATGGACTAGCGGGAGGACATGGGTTTGAGACCCAGTACTTC,CSANGLAGGHGFETQYF
TRBJ2-5,TRBV4-2,.,TRBD2,TGTGCCAGCAGCCAAGAACCAGCGGGAGGGGGCTCCCAGTACTTC,CASSQEPAGGGSQYF
TRBJ2-7,TRBV7-9,.,.,TGTGCCAGCAGCACCCAGGGCCCCTACGAGCAGTACTTC,CASSTQGPYEQYF